This record looks at one T cell receptor (beta chain) sequence and its context. Its antigen is undetermined. These data come from a study of response to subunit inactivated influenza vaccine. Study-wide points: Authors suggested seasonal influenza vaccinations each recruit few new T cells.

TCRdb independently ran MiXCR on the RT-PCR reads; one entry per CDR3 protein. The profile shows some 300,000 distinct CDR3 sequences, over 20% of them singletons. CDR1 is DFQATT and CDR2 is SNEGSKA in the germline V gene (reference sequence). Trimming stripped 6 bases from V and 0 bases from J, with 15 bases between. This CDR3 contains 14 residues. This TCR was recovered from a man aged 45 to 75 who received an inactivated influenza vaccine. The rearrangement joins TRBV20-1 to TRBJ2-7, with D possibly matching TRBD1 (6 bases). The sample here was PBMCs from blood, taken less than 22 months after vaccination. The CDR3 DNA sequence: TGCAGTGCACCCCGCAGGGGCTTCTCCTACGAGCAGTACTTC. This gives the protein CSAPRRGFSYEQYF.